The 28 T cell receptor beta chains below come from one sample, sequenced in a study of cytomegalovirus exposure and HLA in healthy donors. PCR used 60 Vbeta primers and 13 Jbeta primers. Profiling relied on immunoSEQ multiplex PCR, and the TCRdb table lists in-frame clones only, not all of them. The sample contains roughly 200,000 clones, around 88% of which appear only once. The sequencing input was PBMCs. These TCRs come from a middle-aged man in good health and CMV-seropositive.

The J gene is TRBJ2-3, the V gene TRBV5-4; 10 bases map to TRBD1. Per germline, CDR1 SGHNT and CDR2 YYREEE (reference sequence). This CDR3 has 14 residues. The V gene end was trimmed by 2 bases and the J gene end by 6 bases; junction bases not matched to a gene: 3. The CDR3 coding sequence is TGTGCCAGCAGCTTCGACAGGGGGCCTGATACGCAGTATTTT. Amino acid sequence: CASSFDRGPDTQYF.

V usage is TRBV5-1 and J usage is TRBJ1-2; the match to TRBD1 covers 8 bases. The trim removed 6 bases at V and 0 bases at J, leaving 7 bases unmatched. The CDR3 is 15 residues long. In germline, CDR1 is SGHRS, CDR2 YFSETQ. CDR3 DNA sequence: TGCGCCAGCACACTGGCAGGGGGCTCTAACTATGGCTACACCTTC. Translating it yields CASTLAGGSNYGYTF.

The CDR3 DNA reads TGTGCCAGCAGCTCCGTTGCAACTAATGAAAAACTGTTTTTT. Protein sequence: CASSSVATNEKLFF. This chain joins TRBV27 and TRBJ1-4; D uncertain. Trimming removed 6 bases at V and 0 bases at J, with 8 bases between. Germline CDR1 reads MNHEY; CDR2 reads SMNVEV (reference sequence). This CDR3 is 14 amino acids long.

The sample holds one count of this clone. This chain links TRBV7-2 with TRBJ2-5; 7 nucleotides agree with TRBD1. With V trimmed by 1 base and J by 4 bases, 6 bases remained unmatched. CDR1 and CDR2 from the germline V gene are SGHTA and FQGNSA. This CDR3 comprises 15 residues. The CDR3 loop reads CASSLDRGSRETQYF. CDR3 nucleotides: TGTGCCAGCAGCTTAGACAGGGGCAGTAGAGAGACCCAGTACTTC.

The rearrangement uses TRBV5-5 and TRBJ2-1; 10 nucleotides line up with TRBD2. The CDR3 runs 16 residues. With V trimmed by 4 bases and J by 6 bases, 10 bases remained unmatched. The germline CDR1 and CDR2 sequences are SGHKS and YYEKEE (reference sequence). The CDR3 loop reads CASSRTTSGTANEQFF. The CDR3 coding sequence is TGTGCCAGCAGCCGCACTACTAGCGGGACTGCCAATGAGCAGTTCTTC.

With regard to this clone: This may arise from a read error, as a much more abundant clone is one base away. V is TRBV7-6 and J is TRBJ2-7, with 10 bases fitting TRBD1. The germline CDR1 and CDR2 sequences are SGHVS and FNYEAQ. The CDR3 is 15 amino acids. V shed 2 bases and J 3 bases; nucleotides not matched to a gene: 4. The CDR3 DNA follows: TGTGCCAGCAGCTTATCGGACAGGGGGGTCTACGAGCAGTACTTC. It encodes CASSLSDRGVYEQYF.

The chain is built from TRBV5-1 and TRBJ2-5, with 10 positions matching TRBD1. The CDR3 length is 16 residues. CDR1 is SGHRS, CDR2 YFSETQ, per germline. V gave up 0 bases and J gave up 4 bases; unmatched junction bases: 6. Here the CDR3 DNA reads TGCGCCAGCAGCTTGGCCAAGACAGGGGGCGGAGAGACCCAGTACTTC. It is translated as CASSLAKTGGGETQYF. The full variable domain, completed using reference TRBV5-1 and TRBJ2-5, is KAGVTQTPRYLIKTRGQQVTLSCSPISGHRSVSWYQQTPGQGLQFLFEYFSETQRNKGNFPGRFSGRQFSNSRSEMNVSTLELGDSALYLCASSLAKTGGGETQYFGPGTRLLVL.

The chain recombines TRBV19 with TRBJ1-5; 11 positions match TRBD1. J gave up 4 bases and V 7 bases, and 6 bases lay outside the gene matches. This CDR3 comprises 15 residues. The germline CDR1 and CDR2 sequences are LNHDA and SQIVND (reference sequence). CDR3 region: CASIPGTGGNQPQHF. CDR3 DNA: TGTGCCAGTATTCCCGGGACAGGGGGGAATCAGCCCCAGCATTTT.

This clone was recorded once. The rearrangement uses TRBV30 and TRBJ1-2, with a tentative D call TRBD1 (5 bases). V shed 2 bases and J shed 7 bases, with 17 bases lying between them. Germline V lookup: CDR1 GTSNPN, CDR2 SVGIG (reference sequence). This CDR3 spans 14 amino acids. The CDR3 DNA reads as TGTGCCTGGAGTAGACTCAGCCAGGGTGGTGGCTACACCTTC. This codes for CAWSRLSQGGGYTF.

This sequence joins TRBV6-1 and TRBJ2-7; 8 positions match TRBD1. The CDR3 is 15 amino acids. The germline V gene has CDR1 MNHNS and CDR2 SASEGT. V lost 2 bases, J lost 1 base, and 4 bases stayed unmatched. CDR3: CASSERQGSSYEQYF. The CDR3 coding sequence is TGTGCCAGCAGTGAACGACAGGGGAGTTCCTACGAGCAGTACTTC.

The genes are TRBV18 and TRBJ2-5, with unresolved D. Near its end, the DNA agrees better with TRBJ2-7, so the J call may be wrong. The CDR3 covers 15 residues. The germline V gene encodes CDR1 KGHSH and CDR2 LQKENI. The DNA of the CDR3 is TGTGCCAGCTCACCTACAGATTCTACTTTGTCCGAGCAGTACTTC. Its translation: CASSPTDSTLSEQYF.

This chain connects TRBV5-1 to TRBJ1-1; possible D gene TRBD1, 5 bases. V was clipped by 6 bases and J by 5 bases, with 11 bases between them. CDR3 length: 12 residues. Germline CDR1 is SGHRS and CDR2 is YFSETQ. This CDR3 is CASIGGGTEAFF. Here the CDR3 DNA reads TGCGCCAGCATTGGGGGGGGTACTGAAGCTTTCTTT. Full variable domain (missing parts from reference TRBV5-1 and TRBJ1-1): KAGVTQTPRYLIKTRGQQVTLSCSPISGHRSVSWYQQTPGQGLQFLFEYFSETQRNKGNFPGRFSGRQFSNSRSEMNVSTLELGDSALYLCASIGGGTEAFFGQGTRLTVV.

The chain recombines TRBV28 with TRBJ1-2; 7 nucleotides line up with TRBD1. The V segment lost 5 bases and the J segment 12 bases; nucleotides outside the gene matches: 15. Germline V CDR1 and CDR2: MDHEN, SYDVKM. CDR3 size: 14 residues. This CDR3 reads CASSLGSAGGQHTF. DNA of the CDR3: TGTGCCAGCAGTCTTGGATCGGCAGGGGGACAGCACACCTTC.

V usage is TRBV28 and J usage is TRBJ2-3, with D maybe TRBD2 (6 bases). V was cut by 11 bases and J by 1 base, with 13 bases left in between. The CDR3 covers 13 residues. The germline CDR1 and CDR2 sequences are MDHEN and SYDVKM. For the CDR3, the DNA is TGTGCCGGTCGACGGAGGGGCACAGATACGCAGTATTTT. The encoded protein is CAGRRRGTDTQYF.

The gene calls are TRBV29-1 and TRBJ2-3, with D possibly matching TRBD1 (5 bases). Trimming removed 1 base at V and 2 bases at J, with 10 bases between. Germline V gene sequence: CDR1 SQVTM, CDR2 ANQGSEA. The CDR3 has 14 residues. CDR3 loop: CSVEGSGSTDTQYF. Here the CDR3 DNA reads TGCAGCGTTGAAGGGTCAGGGTCCACAGATACGCAGTATTTT.

This clone came up once. The CDR3 sequence is CASSLRAGRTRETQYF. CDR3 nucleotide sequence: TGCGCCAGCAGCTTGAGGGCGGGGAGGACGCGGGAGACCCAGTACTTC. This chain links TRBV5-1 with TRBJ2-5; tentative D call: TRBD2 (6 bases). V was cut by 1 base and J by 5 bases, with 18 bases left in between. Germline values: CDR1 SGHRS, CDR2 YFSETQ. The CDR3 is made up of 16 amino acids.

The chain combines TRBV5-4 with TRBJ2-7; 8 bases map to TRBD1. The germline V gene has CDR1 SGHNT and CDR2 YYREEE (reference sequence). V shed 3 bases, J shed 1 base, and the junction held 6 bases outside the gene matches. The CDR3 spans 15 residues. The CDR3 reads CASSSARDRSYEQYF. The CDR3 DNA is TGTGCCAGCAGCTCTGCCCGGGACAGGTCCTACGAGCAGTACTTC.

This clone was picked up a small number of times. This chain uses TRBV5-1 with TRBJ1-2; 10 positions match TRBD1. Germline CDR1 and CDR2: SGHRS and YFSETQ. The trim removed 2 bases at V and 6 bases at J, leaving 1 base unmatched. CDR3 length: 13 amino acids. This CDR3 is CASSFGTGDGYTF. The CDR3 DNA reads as TGCGCCAGCAGCTTCGGGACAGGGGATGGCTACACCTTC.

The chain recombines TRBV7-2 with TRBJ2-1, with TRBD1 matching 7 bases. With V trimmed by 4 bases and J by 3 bases, 9 bases remained unmatched. The CDR3 is 16 residues long. CDR1 SGHTA and CDR2 FQGNSA come from the germline V gene. The CDR3 region is CASSSLPGQIYNEQFF. For the CDR3, the DNA is TGTGCCAGCAGCTCCCTTCCGGGACAGATCTACAATGAGCAGTTCTTC.

This clone was seen a single time. The CDR3 loop reads CASRQGQLSYNEQFF. In nucleotides, the CDR3 is TGTGCCAGCAGACAGGGACAGCTCTCCTACAATGAGCAGTTCTTC. This rearrangement joins TRBV6-5 to TRBJ2-1; TRBD1 matches 7 bases. The CDR3 has 15 amino acids. Trimming cost V 6 bases and J 0 bases; bases outside gene matches: 5. Germline V lookup: CDR1 MNHEY, CDR2 SVGAGI.

DNA for the CDR3: TGTGCCAGCTCCCAGGGACAGGGCGGTCAAGAGACCCAGTACTTC. It encodes CASSQGQGGQETQYF. The chain recombines TRBV18 with TRBJ2-5; 9 bases fit TRBD1. Trimming at V came to 6 bases and at J to 2 bases, leaving 7 bases not matched to a gene. CDR3 length: 15 residues. Germline lookup yields CDR1 KGHSH and CDR2 LQKENI. Drawing the rest from reference TRBV18 and TRBJ2-5, the complete variable domain is NAGVMQNPRHLVRRRGQEARLRCSPMKGHSHVYWYRQLPEEGLKFMVYLQKENIIDESGMPKERFSAEFPKEGPSILRIQQVVRGDSAAYFCASSQGQGGQETQYFGPGTRLLVL.

This clone was recorded once. CDR3 in DNA: TGTGCCAGCAGTTTTATAGTTTTTGGCACTGAAGCTTTCTTT. The encoded protein is CASSFIVFGTEAFF. V is TRBV28 and J is TRBJ1-1; no firm D call. CDR3 length: 14 amino acids. Germline V lookup: CDR1 MDHEN, CDR2 SYDVKM. V lost 3 bases and J 4 bases, leaving 12 bases between the germline ends.

This clone was seen a single time. The V call is TRBV29-1, the J call TRBJ2-3, with 14 bases that match TRBD2. The germline V gene has CDR1 SQVTM and CDR2 ANQGSEA. The CDR3 has 19 amino acids. V trimming: 6 bases; J trimming: 3 bases; junction bases outside the gene matches: 17. The CDR3 DNA is TGCAGCGTAGATCCGGAAACCCCGACTAGCGGGAGGGGAACAGATACGCAGTATTTT. As protein: CSVDPETPTSGRGTDTQYF.

The chain couples TRBV18 to TRBJ2-1; D unclear. The germline V gene encodes CDR1 KGHSH and CDR2 LQKENI. The CDR3 loop spans 14 amino acids. V was clipped by 2 bases and J by 8 bases, with 13 bases between them. The CDR3 DNA reads as TGTGCCAGCTCACCAACCACTACCGCTGATGAGCAGTTCTTC. It yields the protein CASSPTTTADEQFF. The entire variable domain, with the rest obtained from reference TRBV18 and TRBJ2-1, is as follows: NAGVMQNPRHLVRRRGQEARLRCSPMKGHSHVYWYRQLPEEGLKFMVYLQKENIIDESGMPKERFSAEFPKEGPSILRIQQVVRGDSAAYFCASSPTTTADEQFFGPGTRLTVL.

The chain combines TRBV6-5 with TRBJ1-1, with D unresolved. The CDR3 totals 11 residues. Germline-derived CDR1 and CDR2 are MNHEY and SVGAGI. V was trimmed by 11 bases and J by 0 bases, leaving 7 bases between them. CDR3 nucleotides: TGTGCCGCTGGCATGAACACTGAAGCTTTCTTT. Residues: CAAGMNTEAFF.

The CDR3 reads CASTATNEKLFF. CDR3 bases: TGTGCCAGCACCGCAACTAATGAAAAACTGTTTTTT. This chain connects TRBV6-6 to TRBJ1-4; D not certain. The CDR3 is made up of 12 amino acids. Germline assignment: CDR1 MNHNY and CDR2 SVGAGI (reference sequence). V was trimmed by 7 bases and J by 0 bases, leaving 3 bases between them.

The CDR3 sequence is CASSQDFPVGLPQHF. The CDR3 nucleotides read TGCGCCAGCAGCCAAGATTTTCCTGTTGGGCTGCCCCAGCATTTT. This chain uses TRBV4-1 with TRBJ1-5; D gene ambiguous. This CDR3 has 15 residues. The V gene's germline CDR1 is MGHRA and CDR2 YSYEKL. Trimming shortened V by 0 bases and J by 9 bases, and 15 bases separated the two germline ends.

Here the CDR3 reads CASSVSGMSLEQYF. The CDR3 nucleotides are TGTGCCAGCAGCGTTAGCGGGATGTCTCTCGAGCAGTACTTC. This chain uses TRBV9 with TRBJ2-7; 8 bases match TRBD2. CDR3 length equals 14 residues. V dropped 2 bases and J dropped 6; count of bases not matched to a gene: 7. Germline CDR1 SGDLS, CDR2 YYNGEE.